A single sample is the source of the 3 T cell receptor beta chains below, sequenced in a study of blood T cells in healthy people across ages. A second PCR, run for about 7 to 11 cycles, used a sample-barcoded 5' primer plus a J-beta primer mix. TCRdb reprocessed the 5' RACE reads via MiXCR and lists one record per CDR3 protein. The sample contains hundreds of thousands of distinct CDR3 sequences, about 27% of which appear only once. These data were likewise used in another study, on T cells of mothers and their children.

Sequencing was done on a sample of blood. All receptors come from a boy aged 2 to 9 in good health.

This chain links TRBV5-4 with TRBJ2-5; 7 bases agree with TRBD2. This CDR3 contains 15 residues. Trimming at V came to 4 bases and at J to 1 base, leaving 7 bases not matched to a gene. Germline values: CDR1 SGHNT, CDR2 YYREEE (reference sequence). The CDR3 DNA reads TGTGCCAGCAGCCTGGTAGGACTAGGCCAAGAGACCCAGTACTTC. Protein product: CASSLVGLGQETQYF.

The chain employs TRBV5-5 and TRBJ2-5; D is uncertain. This CDR3 spans 16 amino acids. The V gene's germline CDR1 is SGHKS and CDR2 YYEKEE (reference sequence). With 1 base removed from V and 1 base from J, the gap between germline ends came to 14 bases. CDR3 sequence: CASSLSQQTFQETQYF. The CDR3, as DNA: TGTGCCAGCAGCTTGTCACAGCAGACTTTCCAAGAGACCCAGTACTTC.

This clonotype was seen a handful of times. This chain links TRBV7-2 with TRBJ2-3, with D possibly called TRBD1 or TRBD2 (5 bases each). Trimming left V 2 bases short and J 0 bases short, with 6 bases between. CDR3 length: 14 residues. Germline V lookup: CDR1 SGHTA, CDR2 FQGNSA. The CDR3 protein is CASSLWGSTDTQYF. CDR3 bases: TGTGCCAGCAGCTTATGGGGGAGCACAGATACGCAGTATTTT.